Below, 5 T cell receptor beta chains from the same sample are listed, as sequenced in a study of metastatic and nonmetastatic thyroid tumors. TCRdb re-called clones from the PCR reads using MiXCR. The repertoire consists of about 31,000 clones, with around 20% occurring once and the leading ten covering under 25%. Thyroid surgery had not been preceded by any treatment in any patient. The material sequenced was blood. These receptors all stem from a female donor with papillary thyroid cancer or a benign thyroid nodule (not recorded which). Some clones in this sample may be carry-over from other donors' samples.

By its share, this clone is medium-sized. The CDR3 sequence is CASSRPGMGLGYTF. CDR3 bases: TGTGCCAGCAGCCGACCGGGAATGGGTCTTGGCTACACCTTC. V is TRBV28 and J is TRBJ1-2; D not resolved. The CDR3 is made up of 14 amino acids. The V gene lost 6 bases and the J gene lost 7 bases, with 18 bases spanning the gap. The germline gives CDR1 MDHEN, CDR2 SYDVKM.

Many counts were recorded for this clone. The chain employs TRBV5-1 and TRBJ2-1; 15 bases fit TRBD2. Germline-derived CDR1 and CDR2 are SGHRS and YFSETQ. The V and J ends lost 4 bases and 10 bases, in that order; junction bases with no gene match: 15. The CDR3 totals 18 residues. The CDR3 sequence is CASSVTPGLAGGGSEQFF. The CDR3 coding sequence is TGCGCCAGCAGCGTGACACCGGGACTAGCGGGGGGCGGGAGCGAGCAGTTCTTC.

This clone came up many times. The rearrangement uses TRBV4-1 and TRBJ1-5; D might be TRBD1 (5 bases). Germline loops: CDR1 MGHRA, CDR2 YSYEKL. The CDR3 consists of 15 residues. Trimming cost V 3 bases and J 2 bases, with 11 bases left between them. Written as DNA, the CDR3 is TGCGCCAGCAGCCACGACAGCCTCGGCAATCAGCCCCAGCATTTT. Translating it yields CASSHDSLGNQPQHF.

This clone rates as medium-sized. The V call is TRBV6-1, the J call TRBJ1-2; no definite D call. The CDR3 extends over 13 amino acids. Trimming cost V 1 base and J 8 bases, with 11 bases left between them. The germline CDR1 and CDR2 sequences are MNHNS and SASEGT. As DNA, the CDR3 is TGTGCCAGCAGTGAAGAGTGGGTTCGGGGCTACACCTTC. Translating gives CASSEEWVRGYTF.

This chain links TRBV24-1 with TRBJ2-5, with D perhaps matching TRBD2 (7 bases). CDR1 and CDR2 from the germline V gene are KGHDR and SFDVKD. Trimming shortened V by 7 bases and J by 8 bases, and 22 bases separated the two germline ends. The CDR3 length is 15 residues. CDR3 sequence: CATSTPGLTGFTQYF. The CDR3 DNA reads TGTGCCACCAGCACCCCGGGACTAACAGGGTTTACCCAGTACTTC.